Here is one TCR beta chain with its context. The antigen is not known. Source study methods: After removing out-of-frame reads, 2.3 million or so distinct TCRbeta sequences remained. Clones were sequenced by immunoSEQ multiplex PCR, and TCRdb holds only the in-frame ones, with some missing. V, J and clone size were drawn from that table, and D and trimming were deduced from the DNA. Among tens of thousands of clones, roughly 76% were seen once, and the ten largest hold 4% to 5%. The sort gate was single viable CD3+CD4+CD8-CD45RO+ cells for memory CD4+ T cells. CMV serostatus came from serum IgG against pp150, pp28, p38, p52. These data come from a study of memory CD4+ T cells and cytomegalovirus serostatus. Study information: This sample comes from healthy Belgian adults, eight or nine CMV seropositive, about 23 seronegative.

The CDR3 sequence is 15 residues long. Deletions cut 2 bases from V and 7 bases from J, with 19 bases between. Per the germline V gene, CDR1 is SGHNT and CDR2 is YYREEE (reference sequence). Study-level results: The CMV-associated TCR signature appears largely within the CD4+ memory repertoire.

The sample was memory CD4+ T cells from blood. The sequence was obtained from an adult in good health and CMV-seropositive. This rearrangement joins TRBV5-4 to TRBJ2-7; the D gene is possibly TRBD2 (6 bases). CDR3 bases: TGTGCCAGCAGCTTAGGAGGGAAAGCCCCTCATGAGCAGTACTTC. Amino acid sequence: CASSLGGKAPHEQYF.